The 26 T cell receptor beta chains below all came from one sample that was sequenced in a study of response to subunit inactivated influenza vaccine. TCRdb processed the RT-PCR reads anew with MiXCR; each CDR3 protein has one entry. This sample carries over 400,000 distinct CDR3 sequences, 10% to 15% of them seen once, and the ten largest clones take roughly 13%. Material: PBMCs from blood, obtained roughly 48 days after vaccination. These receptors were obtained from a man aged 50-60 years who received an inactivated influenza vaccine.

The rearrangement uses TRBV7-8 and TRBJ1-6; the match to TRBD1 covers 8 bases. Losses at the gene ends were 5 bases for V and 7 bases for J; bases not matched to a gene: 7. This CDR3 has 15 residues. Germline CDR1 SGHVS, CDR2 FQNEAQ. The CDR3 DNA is TGTGCCAGCAGCGTGATTCGACAGGGGAATTCACCCCTCCACTTT. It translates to CASSVIRQGNSPLHF.

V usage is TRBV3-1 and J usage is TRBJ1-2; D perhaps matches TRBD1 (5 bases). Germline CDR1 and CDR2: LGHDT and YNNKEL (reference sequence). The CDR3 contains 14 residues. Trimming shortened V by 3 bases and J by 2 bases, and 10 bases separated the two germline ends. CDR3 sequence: CASSQAGMNYGYTF. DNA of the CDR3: TGTGCCAGCAGCCAGGCAGGGATGAACTATGGCTACACCTTC.

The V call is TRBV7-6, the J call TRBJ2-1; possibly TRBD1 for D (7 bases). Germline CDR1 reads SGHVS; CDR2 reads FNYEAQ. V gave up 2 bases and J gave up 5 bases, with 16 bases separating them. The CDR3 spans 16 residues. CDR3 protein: CASSLSGRGDHNEQFF. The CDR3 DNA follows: TGTGCCAGCAGCTTATCGGGCAGGGGGGACCACAATGAGCAGTTCTTC.

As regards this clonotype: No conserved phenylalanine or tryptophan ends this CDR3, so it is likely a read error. CDR3 sequence reads: CSVVVAGVTEQYL. CDR3 DNA: TGCAGCGTTGTTGTAGCGGGAGTAACCGAGCAGTACTTG. The V and J genes are TRBV29-1 and TRBJ2-7; 9 bases line up with TRBD2. J was trimmed by 6 bases and V by 4 bases; bases with no gene match: 7. Germline V gene sequence: CDR1 SQVTM, CDR2 ANQGSEA. This CDR3 is 13 amino acids long.

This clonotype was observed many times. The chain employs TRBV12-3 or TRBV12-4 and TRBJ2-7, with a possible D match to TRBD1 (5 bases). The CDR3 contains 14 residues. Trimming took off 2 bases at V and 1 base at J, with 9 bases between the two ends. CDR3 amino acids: CASSLPDSSYEQYF. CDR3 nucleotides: TGTGCCAGCAGTTTACCCGACAGTTCCTACGAGCAGTACTTC.

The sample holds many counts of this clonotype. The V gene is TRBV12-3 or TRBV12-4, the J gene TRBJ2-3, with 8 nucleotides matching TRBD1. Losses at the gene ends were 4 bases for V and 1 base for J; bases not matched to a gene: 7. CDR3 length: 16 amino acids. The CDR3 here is CASSSDRASGTDTQYF. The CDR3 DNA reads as TGTGCCAGCAGTTCGGACAGGGCTAGCGGCACAGATACGCAGTATTTT.

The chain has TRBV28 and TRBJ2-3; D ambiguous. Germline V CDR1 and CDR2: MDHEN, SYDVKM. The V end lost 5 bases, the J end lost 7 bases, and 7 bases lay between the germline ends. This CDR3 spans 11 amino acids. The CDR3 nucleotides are TGTGCCAGCAGTCCGCATCATACGCAGTATTTT. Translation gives CASSPHHTQYF.

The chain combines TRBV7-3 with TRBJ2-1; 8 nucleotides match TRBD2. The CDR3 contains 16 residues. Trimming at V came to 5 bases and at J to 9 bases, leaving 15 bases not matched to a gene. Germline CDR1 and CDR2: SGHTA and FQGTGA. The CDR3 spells CASSTLAGPTFAEQFF. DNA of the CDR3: TGTGCCAGCAGCACCCTAGCGGGCCCGACATTTGCTGAGCAGTTCTTC.

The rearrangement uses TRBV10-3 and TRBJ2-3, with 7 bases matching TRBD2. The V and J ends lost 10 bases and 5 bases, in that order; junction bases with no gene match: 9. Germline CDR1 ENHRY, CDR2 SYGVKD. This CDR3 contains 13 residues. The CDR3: CATLSGAEDTQYF. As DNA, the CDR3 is TGTGCCACCCTAAGCGGGGCCGAAGATACGCAGTATTTT.

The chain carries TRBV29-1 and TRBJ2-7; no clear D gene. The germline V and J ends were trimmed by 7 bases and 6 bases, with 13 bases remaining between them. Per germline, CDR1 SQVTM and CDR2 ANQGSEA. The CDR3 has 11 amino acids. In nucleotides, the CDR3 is TGCAGCGCCCTAACGTCGGGCGAGCAGTACTTC. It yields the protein CSALTSGEQYF.

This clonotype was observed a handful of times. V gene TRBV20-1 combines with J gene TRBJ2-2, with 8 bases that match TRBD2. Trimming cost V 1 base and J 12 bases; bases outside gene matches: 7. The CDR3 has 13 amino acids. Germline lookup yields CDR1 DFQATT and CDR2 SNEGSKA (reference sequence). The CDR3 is CSARGGRGGKLFF. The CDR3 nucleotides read TGCAGTGCTAGAGGGGGACGGGGGGGGAAGCTGTTTTTT.

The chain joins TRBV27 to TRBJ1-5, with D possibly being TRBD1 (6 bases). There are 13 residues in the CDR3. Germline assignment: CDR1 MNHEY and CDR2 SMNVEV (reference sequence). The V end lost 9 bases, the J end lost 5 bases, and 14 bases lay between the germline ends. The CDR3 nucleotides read TGTGCCAGGTTTGGACAGTTTGATCAGCCCCAGCATTTT. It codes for CARFGQFDQPQHF.

As DNA, the CDR3 is TGCAGTGCTAGCAAGGCTAGCGGGGCCTACGAGCAGTACTTC. It encodes CSASKASGAYEQYF. The J gene is TRBJ2-7, the V gene TRBV20-1, with 9 positions matching TRBD2. V trimming: 3 bases; J trimming: 2 bases; junction bases outside the gene matches: 5. Germline loops: CDR1 DFQATT, CDR2 SNEGSKA (reference sequence). The CDR3 loop spans 14 amino acids.

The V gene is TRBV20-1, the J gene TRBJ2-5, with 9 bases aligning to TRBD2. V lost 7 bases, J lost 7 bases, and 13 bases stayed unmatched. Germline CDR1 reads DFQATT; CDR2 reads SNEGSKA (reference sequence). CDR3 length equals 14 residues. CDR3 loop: CSVMRLAGPLTQYF. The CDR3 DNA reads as TGCAGTGTCATGAGGCTAGCGGGACCCCTGACCCAGTACTTC.

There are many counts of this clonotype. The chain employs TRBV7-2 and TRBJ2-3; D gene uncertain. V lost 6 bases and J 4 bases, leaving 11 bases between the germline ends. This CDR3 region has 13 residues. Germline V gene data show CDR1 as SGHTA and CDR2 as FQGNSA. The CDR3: CASSLRGSDTQYF. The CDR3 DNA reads TGTGCCAGCAGTTTGCGTGGGTCAGATACGCAGTATTTT.

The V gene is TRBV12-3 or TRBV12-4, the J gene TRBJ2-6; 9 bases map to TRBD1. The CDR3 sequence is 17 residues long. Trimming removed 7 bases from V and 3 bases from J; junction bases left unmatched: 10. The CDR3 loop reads CASTRQQGARGANVLTF. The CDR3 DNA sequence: TGTGCCAGCACCCGGCAACAGGGGGCGCGTGGGGCCAACGTCCTGACTTTC.

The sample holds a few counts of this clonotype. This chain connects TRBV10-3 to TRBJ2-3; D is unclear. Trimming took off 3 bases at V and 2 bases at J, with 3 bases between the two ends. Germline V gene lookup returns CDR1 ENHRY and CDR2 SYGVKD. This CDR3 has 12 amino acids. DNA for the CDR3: TGTGCCATCAGTGACGCCACAGATACGCAGTATTTT. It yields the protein CAISDATDTQYF.

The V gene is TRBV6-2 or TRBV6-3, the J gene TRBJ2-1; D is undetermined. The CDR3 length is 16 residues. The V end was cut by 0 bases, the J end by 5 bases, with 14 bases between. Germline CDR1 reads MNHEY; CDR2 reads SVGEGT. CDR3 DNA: TGTGCCAGCAGTTACTCACTCCACGGGCAAAACAATGAGCAGTTCTTC. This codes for CASSYSLHGQNNEQFF.

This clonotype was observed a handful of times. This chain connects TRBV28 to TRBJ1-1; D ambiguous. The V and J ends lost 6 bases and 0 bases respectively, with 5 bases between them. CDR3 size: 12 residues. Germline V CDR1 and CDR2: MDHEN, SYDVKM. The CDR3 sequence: CASREVNTEAFF. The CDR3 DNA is TGTGCCAGCAGGGAGGTGAACACTGAAGCTTTCTTT.

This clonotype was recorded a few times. The CDR3 protein is CASSLVGVDFAGYTF. DNA of the CDR3: TGTGCCAGCAGCTTAGTAGGGGTAGACTTTGCTGGCTACACCTTC. This chain uses TRBV7-2 with TRBJ1-2; a possible D gene is TRBD1 (5 bases). Germline V lookup: CDR1 SGHTA, CDR2 FQGNSA. The CDR3 loop spans 15 amino acids. With 1 base removed from V and 7 bases from J, the gap between germline ends came to 16 bases.

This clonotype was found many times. CDR3 sequence reads: CASRPALAGLVLPYEQYF. The CDR3 DNA reads TGCGCCAGCAGGCCGGCCTTAGCGGGACTAGTACTCCCCTACGAGCAGTACTTC. The gene calls are TRBV4-1 and TRBJ2-7; 8 positions match TRBD2. Germline V CDR1 and CDR2: MGHRA, YSYEKL. Trimming at V came to 6 bases and at J to 2 bases, leaving 18 bases not matched to a gene. This CDR3 is 18 amino acids long.

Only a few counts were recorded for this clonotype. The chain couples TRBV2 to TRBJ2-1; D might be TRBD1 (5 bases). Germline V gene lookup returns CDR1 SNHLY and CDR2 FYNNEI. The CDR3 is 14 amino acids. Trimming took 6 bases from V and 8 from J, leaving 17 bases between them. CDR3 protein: CASSKARGSDEQFF. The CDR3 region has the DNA TGTGCCAGCAGCAAGGCTAGGGGATCCGATGAGCAGTTCTTC.

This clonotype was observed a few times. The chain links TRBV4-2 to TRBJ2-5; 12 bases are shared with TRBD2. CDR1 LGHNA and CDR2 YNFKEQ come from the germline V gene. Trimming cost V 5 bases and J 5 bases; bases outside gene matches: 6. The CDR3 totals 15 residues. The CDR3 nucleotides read TGTGCCAGCAGCGCGACTAGCGGGAGAGGGGAGACCCAGTACTTC. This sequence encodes CASSATSGRGETQYF.

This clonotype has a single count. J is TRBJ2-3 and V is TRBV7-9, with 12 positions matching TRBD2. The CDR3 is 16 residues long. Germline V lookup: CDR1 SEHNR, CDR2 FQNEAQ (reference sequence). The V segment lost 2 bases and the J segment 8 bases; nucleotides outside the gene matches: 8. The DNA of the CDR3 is TGTGCCAGCAGCTTACGACTAGCGGGAGCCTCAGGTACGCAGTATTTT. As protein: CASSLRLAGASGTQYF.

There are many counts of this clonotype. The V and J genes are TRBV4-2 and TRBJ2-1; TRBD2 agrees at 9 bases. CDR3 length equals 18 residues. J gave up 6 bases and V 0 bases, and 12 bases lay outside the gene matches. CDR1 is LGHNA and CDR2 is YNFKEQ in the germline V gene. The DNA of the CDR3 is TGTGCCAGCAGCCAAGATCCCCCTCCTAGCGGGACCGGCAATGAGCAGTTCTTC. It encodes CASSQDPPPSGTGNEQFF.

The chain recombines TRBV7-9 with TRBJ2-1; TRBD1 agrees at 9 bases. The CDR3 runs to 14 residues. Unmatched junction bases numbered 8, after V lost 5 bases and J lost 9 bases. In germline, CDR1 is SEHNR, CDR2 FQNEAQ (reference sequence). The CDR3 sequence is CASSPRDRAFEQFF. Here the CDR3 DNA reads TGTGCCAGCAGCCCAAGGGACAGGGCTTTTGAGCAGTTCTTC. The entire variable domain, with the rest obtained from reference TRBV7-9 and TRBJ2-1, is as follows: DTGVSQNPRHKITKRGQNVTFRCDPISEHNRLYWYRQTLGQGPEFLTYFQNEAQLEKSRLLSDRFSAERPKGSFSTLEIQRTEQGDSAMYLCASSPRDRAFEQFFGPGTRLTVL.